This TCR beta chain appears in the sequencing data of a study of shared clonotypes between healthy human individuals. Regarding the study as a whole: Roughly 5% of naive CD4 clonotypes were shared across a few donors.

Every subset had its genomic DNA shared out evenly among several immunoSEQ plates. Sorted-subset replicate PCRs used 200 ng of genomic DNA. This amount corresponded to approximately 30,000 T cell genomes. Some clones are missing from TCRdb's copy, which holds only in-frame ones; the method was immunoSEQ multiplex PCR. Of fewer than 1.4 million clones detected, about 84% appear once; the ten largest clones hold 0.6% to 0.75%. The CDR3 has 14 amino acids. Germline CDR1 is SGHRS and CDR2 is YFSETQ. The V and J ends lost 4 bases and 0 bases respectively, with 10 bases between them. This clone appeared a few times. What it binds is not known.

The chain combines TRBV5-1 with TRBJ1-2, with TRBD1 as a possible D gene (5 bases). The sequencing sample was made of memory CD4+ T cells from PBMCs. This sample's subset: CD45RA-negative fraction. This TCR derives from a man between 18 and 35 years old in good health. Some clones in this sample may be carry-over from other donors' samples. The CDR3 sequence is CASSLQGANYGYTF. The CDR3 bases are TGCGCCAGCAGCCTTCAGGGAGCTAACTATGGCTACACCTTC. Drawing the rest from reference TRBV5-1 and TRBJ1-2, the complete variable domain is KAGVTQTPRYLIKTRGQQVTLSCSPISGHRSVSWYQQTPGQGLQFLFEYFSETQRNKGNFPGRFSGRQFSNSRSEMNVSTLELGDSALYLCASSLQGANYGYTFGSGTRLTVV.